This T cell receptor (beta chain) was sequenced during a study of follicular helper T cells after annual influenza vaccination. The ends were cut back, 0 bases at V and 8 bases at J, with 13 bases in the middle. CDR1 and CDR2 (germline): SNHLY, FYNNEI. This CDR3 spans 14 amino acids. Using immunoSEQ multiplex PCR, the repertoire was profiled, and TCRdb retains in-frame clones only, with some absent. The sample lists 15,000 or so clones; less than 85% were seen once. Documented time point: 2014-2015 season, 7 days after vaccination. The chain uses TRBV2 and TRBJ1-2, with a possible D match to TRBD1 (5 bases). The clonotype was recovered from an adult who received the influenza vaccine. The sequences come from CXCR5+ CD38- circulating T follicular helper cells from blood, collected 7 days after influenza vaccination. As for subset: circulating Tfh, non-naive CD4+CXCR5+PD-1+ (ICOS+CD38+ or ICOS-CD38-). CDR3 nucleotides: TGTGCCAGCAGTGAAGCGCTTCAGGGTACGGGCTACACCTTC. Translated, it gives CASSEALQGTGYTF.